This T cell receptor beta chain was identified in a study of blood T cell repertoires in COVID-19. Study as a whole: Material from acute and convalescent COVID-19 was sourced from the United States, Italy and Spain. T cells, B-cell-depleted T cells, or PBMCs supplied cDNA or gDNA.

Original data processing: Cell counts per sample came from amplifying reference gene primers. The table came from immunoSEQ multiplex PCR; TCRdb's copy has only in-frame clones and leaves some out. That table gives V, J and clone size, and the DNA gave D and trimming. The top ten clones hold 2% to 2.5% of a sample with some 73,000 clones, roughly three quarters of them seen once. Enrolled during active infection, Seattle patients were then followed longitudinally. This clonotype was sampled from a man between 65 and 85 years old with COVID-19, enrolled during active disease. Source material: peripheral blood.

The CDR3 DNA follows: TGTGCCAGCAGCTTAGAGGGACAGGGCTACAATGAGCAGTTCTTC. The encoded protein is CASSLEGQGYNEQFF. The V call is TRBV11-2, the J call TRBJ2-1; TRBD1 aligns across 9 bases. V gave up 0 bases and J gave up 3 bases; unmatched junction bases: 0. CDR1 is SGHAT, CDR2 FQNNGV, per germline. The CDR3 spans 15 residues.